The 4 T cell receptor beta chains presented below share a single source sample, sequenced in a study of T cell responses to AZD1222 COVID-19 vaccine. Sequenced by immunoSEQ multiplex PCR; TCRdb stores in-frame clones only, minus some. The data contain about 120,000 clones, almost 95% of them singletons. The specimen comprised peripheral blood, sampled 28 days after the second AZD1222 dose. All receptors derive from an adult who received the AZD1222 COVID-19 vaccine.

The chain has TRBV27 and TRBJ2-7; 8 positions match TRBD1. This CDR3 comprises 16 residues. Germline CDR1 MNHEY, CDR2 SMNVEV (reference sequence). V shed 4 bases, J shed 2 bases, and the junction held 10 bases outside the gene matches. CDR3 in amino acids: CASSSWTGIKPYEQYF. CDR3 bases: TGTGCCAGCAGTTCCTGGACAGGGATAAAACCCTACGAGCAGTACTTC.

This chain joins TRBV30 and TRBJ1-1; D remains ambiguous. The CDR3 consists of 13 residues. Per germline, CDR1 GTSNPN and CDR2 SVGIG (reference sequence). V was cut by 0 bases and J by 3 bases, with 8 bases left in between. CDR3 in amino acids: CAWSVQSDTEAFF. The CDR3 region has the DNA TGTGCCTGGAGTGTACAGTCGGACACTGAAGCTTTCTTT.

The chain has TRBV5-1 and TRBJ2-6; D gene unclear. Between the trimmed V and J ends, which lost 1 base and 0 bases, there was a span of 11 bases. CDR1 SGHRS and CDR2 YFSETQ come from the germline V gene. The CDR3 is made up of 17 amino acids. CDR3 sequence (DNA): TGCGCCAGCAGCTTGACAGTTACCACCTCTGGGGCCAACGTCCTGACTTTC. Amino acid sequence: CASSLTVTTSGANVLTF.

This chain connects TRBV28 to TRBJ1-2; TRBD1 matches 9 bases. CDR3 length: 12 residues. Germline loops: CDR1 MDHEN, CDR2 SYDVKM. The trim removed 4 bases at V and 8 bases at J, leaving 2 bases unmatched. The CDR3 DNA sequence: TGTGCCAGCAGTTGGGACAGGGAGGGCTACACCTTC. It specifies CASSWDREGYTF.